Detailed here is one T cell receptor (beta chain). Its antigen is still unknown. Within one base of it there is no much larger clone, and no base qualities were kept. The data were taken from a study of CD8 T cells in ankylosing spondylitis (dated by TCRdb to about 2017). Context from the whole study: T cell receptor beta repertoires were profiled in healthy donors and ankylosing spondylitis patients so that disease-linked TCR variants could be found. Peripheral blood was sampled, and synovial fluid was also collected from ankylosing spondylitis patients. The full study cohort was made up of about two dozen ankylosing spondylitis patients and some 100 healthy donors. What the study reported, not specific to this receptor: A TCR beta motif made up of seven or eight highly homologous amino acid variants appeared to be characteristic of blood from ankylosing spondylitis patients. Significant enrichment of the disease-linked clones was reported in matched synovial fluid samples from ankylosing spondylitis patients. A CD8+ phenotype was shown by the disease-linked clones, which were found at relatively low frequencies in peripheral blood. Some motif variants had previously been reported in the synovial fluid and blood of reactive arthritis patients, which suggests shared mechanisms of disease initiation.

The sequencer was an Illumina HiSeq 2500. Quantitative 5'-RACE with molecular barcodes was the method used to prepare the TCR beta libraries. The original methods were these. To identify disease-linked TCR variants, a new computational method was used, one built on a probabilistic model of VDJ rearrangement. TCRdb cleaned the public reads at Q25 with fastp, built clones with MiXCR and kept in-frame beta chains. All rows with the same CDR3 protein become a single entry with the most common DNA and genes. None of the V and J calls come from the authors' own analysis; TCRdb made them. The sample table records about 390,000 distinct CDR3 sequences; 20% to 25% of these occur just once. Clones ranked in the top ten supply approximately 16% of the sample. V lost 4 bases and J lost 0 bases; the stretch between them is 12 bases long. Via the germline V gene, CDR1 is MDHEN and CDR2 SYDVKM. There are 15 amino acids in the CDR3, from cysteine to phenylalanine inclusive. The kept DNA is CDR3 alone, 45 bases in frame from the first base.

Specimen: blood, either unsorted or a sorted T cell fraction (not recorded which). The TCR comes from a male donor with ankylosing spondylitis. The rearranged chain carries TRBV28 and TRBJ2-5; TRBD1 might be the D gene, on 6 matching bases. The encoded CDR3 is CASSYLTGNQETQYF. The bases read TGTGCCAGCAGTTACCTAACAGGGAACCAAGAGACCCAGTACTTC.